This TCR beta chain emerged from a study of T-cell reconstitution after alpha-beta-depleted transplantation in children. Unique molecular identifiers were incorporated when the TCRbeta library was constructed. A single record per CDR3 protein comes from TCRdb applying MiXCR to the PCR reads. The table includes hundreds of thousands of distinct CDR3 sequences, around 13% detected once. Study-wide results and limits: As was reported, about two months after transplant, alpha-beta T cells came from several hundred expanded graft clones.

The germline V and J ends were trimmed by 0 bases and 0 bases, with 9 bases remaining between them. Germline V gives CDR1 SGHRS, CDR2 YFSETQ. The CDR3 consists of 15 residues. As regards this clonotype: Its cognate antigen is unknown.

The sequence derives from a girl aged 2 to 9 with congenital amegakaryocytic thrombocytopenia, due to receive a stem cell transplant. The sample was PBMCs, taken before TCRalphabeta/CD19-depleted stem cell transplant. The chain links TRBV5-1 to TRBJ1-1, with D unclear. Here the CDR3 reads CASSLAGPMNTEAFF. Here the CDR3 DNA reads TGCGCCAGCAGCTTGGCCGGACCGATGAACACTGAAGCTTTCTTT. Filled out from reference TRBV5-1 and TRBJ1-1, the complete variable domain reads KAGVTQTPRYLIKTRGQQVTLSCSPISGHRSVSWYQQTPGQGLQFLFEYFSETQRNKGNFPGRFSGRQFSNSRSEMNVSTLELGDSALYLCASSLAGPMNTEAFFGQGTRLTVV.